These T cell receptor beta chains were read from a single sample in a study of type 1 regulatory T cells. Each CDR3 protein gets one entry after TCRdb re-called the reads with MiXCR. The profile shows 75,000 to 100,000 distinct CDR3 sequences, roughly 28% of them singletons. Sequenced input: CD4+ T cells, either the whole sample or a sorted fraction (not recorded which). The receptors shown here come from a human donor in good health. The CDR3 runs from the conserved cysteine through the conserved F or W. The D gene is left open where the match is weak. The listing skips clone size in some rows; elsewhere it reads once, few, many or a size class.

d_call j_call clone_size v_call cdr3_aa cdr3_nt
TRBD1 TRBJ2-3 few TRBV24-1 CATSDYGTGETDTQYF TGTGCCACCAGTGACTACGGGACAGGGGAAACAGATACGCAGTATTTT
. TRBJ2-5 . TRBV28 CASSLGRRGGEAQYF TGTGCCAGCAGTTTGGGTCGCAGGGGTGGAGAGGCCCAGTACTTC
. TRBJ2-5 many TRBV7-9 CASSLASDKIWGETQYF TGTGCCAGCAGCTTAGCGAGTGACAAAATATGGGGAGAGACCCAGTACTTC
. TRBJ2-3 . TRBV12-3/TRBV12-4 CASSTADMQYF TGTGCCAGCAGTACGGCAGATATGCAGTATTTT
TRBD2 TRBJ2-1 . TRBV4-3 CASSQHGTSDSYNEQFF TGCGCCAGCAGCCAACATGGAACTAGCGACTCCTACAATGAGCAGTTCTTC
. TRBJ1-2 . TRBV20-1 CSAIRERPNYGYTF TGCAGTGCTATTCGGGAGCGACCAAACTATGGCTACACCTTC
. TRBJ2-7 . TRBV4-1 CASSQVERGEQYF TGCGCCAGCAGCCAAGTCGAACGGGGCGAGCAGTACTTC
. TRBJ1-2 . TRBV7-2 CASSPQRNYGYTF TGTGCCAGCAGCCCCCAGCGGAACTATGGCTACACCTTC
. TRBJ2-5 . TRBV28 CASSLLAPEETQYF TGTGCCAGCAGTCTTCTAGCCCCGGAAGAGACCCAGTACTTC
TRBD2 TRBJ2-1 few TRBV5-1 CASSPLAGAANEQFF TGCGCCAGCAGTCCCTTAGCGGGGGCCGCCAATGAGCAGTTCTTC
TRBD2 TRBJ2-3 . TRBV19 CVSKKAGGTDTQYF TGTGTCAGCAAAAAAGCGGGAGGAACAGATACGCAGTATTTT
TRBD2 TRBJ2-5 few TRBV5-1 CASSLLAGGPSGETQYF TGCGCCAGCAGCTTGCTAGCGGGAGGGCCCTCGGGAGAGACCCAGTACTTC
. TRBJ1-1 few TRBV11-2 CASSLGTSLIDTEAFF TGTGCCAGCAGCTTAGGGACAAGTCTAATTGACACTGAAGCTTTCTTT